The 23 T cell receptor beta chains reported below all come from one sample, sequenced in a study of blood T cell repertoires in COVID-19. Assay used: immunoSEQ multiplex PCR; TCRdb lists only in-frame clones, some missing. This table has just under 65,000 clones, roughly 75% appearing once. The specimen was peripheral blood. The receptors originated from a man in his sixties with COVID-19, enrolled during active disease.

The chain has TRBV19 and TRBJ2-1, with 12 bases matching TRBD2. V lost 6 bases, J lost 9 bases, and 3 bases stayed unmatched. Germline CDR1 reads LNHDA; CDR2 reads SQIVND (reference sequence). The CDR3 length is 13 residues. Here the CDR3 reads CASRTSGGGEQFF. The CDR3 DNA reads TGTGCCAGTAGGACTAGCGGGGGCGGTGAGCAGTTCTTC.

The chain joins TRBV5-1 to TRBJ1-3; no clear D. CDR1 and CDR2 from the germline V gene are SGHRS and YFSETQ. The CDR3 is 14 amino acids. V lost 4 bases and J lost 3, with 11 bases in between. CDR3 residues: CASSADLGGNTIYF. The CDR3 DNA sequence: TGCGCCAGCAGCGCCGACTTGGGTGGAAACACCATATATTTT.

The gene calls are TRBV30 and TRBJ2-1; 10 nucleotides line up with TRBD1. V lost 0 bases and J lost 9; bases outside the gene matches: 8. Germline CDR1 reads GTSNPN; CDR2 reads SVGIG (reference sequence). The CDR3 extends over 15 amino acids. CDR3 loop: CAWSVRDRGTGEQFF. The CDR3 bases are TGTGCCTGGAGTGTCAGGGACAGGGGCACAGGTGAGCAGTTCTTC. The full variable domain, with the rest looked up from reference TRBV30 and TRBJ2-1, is SQTIHQWPATLVQPVGSPLSLECTVEGTSNPNLYWYRQAAGRGLQLLFYSVGIGQISSEVPQNLSASRPQDRQFILSSKKLLLSDSGFYLCAWSVRDRGTGEQFFGPGTRLTVL.

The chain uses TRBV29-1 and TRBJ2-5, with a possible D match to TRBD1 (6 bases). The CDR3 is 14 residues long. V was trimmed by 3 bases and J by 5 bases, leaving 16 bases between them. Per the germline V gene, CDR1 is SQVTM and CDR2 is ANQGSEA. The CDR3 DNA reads TGCAGCGTTGATGACCAGGGGTCTAGGGAGACCCAGTACTTC. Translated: CSVDDQGSRETQYF.

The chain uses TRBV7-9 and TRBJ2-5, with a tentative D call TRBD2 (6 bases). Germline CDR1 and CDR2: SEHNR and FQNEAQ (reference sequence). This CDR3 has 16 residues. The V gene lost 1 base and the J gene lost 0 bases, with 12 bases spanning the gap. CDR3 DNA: TGTGCCAGCAGCTTAGTAAGGGGAGGCAACCAAGAGACCCAGTACTTC. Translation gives CASSLVRGGNQETQYF.

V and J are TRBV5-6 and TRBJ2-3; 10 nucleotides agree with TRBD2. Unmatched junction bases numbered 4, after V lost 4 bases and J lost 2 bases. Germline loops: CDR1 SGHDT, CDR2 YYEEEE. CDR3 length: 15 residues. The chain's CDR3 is CASSLGTSDTDTQYF. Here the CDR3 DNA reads TGTGCCAGCAGCCTCGGGACTAGCGACACAGATACGCAGTATTTT.

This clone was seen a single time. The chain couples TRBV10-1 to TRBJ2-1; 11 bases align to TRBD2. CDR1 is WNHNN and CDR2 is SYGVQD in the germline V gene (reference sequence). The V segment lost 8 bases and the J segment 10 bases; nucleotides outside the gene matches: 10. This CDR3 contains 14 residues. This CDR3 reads CASQASGGRLEQFF. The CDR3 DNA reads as TGCGCCAGCCAGGCTAGCGGGGGGAGGTTGGAGCAGTTCTTC.

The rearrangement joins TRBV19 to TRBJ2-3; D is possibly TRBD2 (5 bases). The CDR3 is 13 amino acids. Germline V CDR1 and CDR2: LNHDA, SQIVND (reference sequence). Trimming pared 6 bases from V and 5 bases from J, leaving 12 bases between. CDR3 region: CASRIGGGDTQYF. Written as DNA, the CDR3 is TGTGCCAGTAGGATTGGAGGAGGAGATACGCAGTATTTT. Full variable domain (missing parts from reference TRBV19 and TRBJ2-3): DGGITQSPKYLFRKEGQNVTLSCEQNLNHDAMYWYRQDPGQGLRLIYYSQIVNDFQKGDIAEGYSVSREKKESFPLTVTSAQKNPTAFYLCASRIGGGDTQYFGPGTRLTVL.

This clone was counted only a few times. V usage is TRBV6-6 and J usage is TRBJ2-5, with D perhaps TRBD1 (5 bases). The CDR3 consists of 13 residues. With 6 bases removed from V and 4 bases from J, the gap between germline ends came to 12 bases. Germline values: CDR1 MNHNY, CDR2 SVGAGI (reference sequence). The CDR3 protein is CASSPLQGETQYF. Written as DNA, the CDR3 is TGTGCCAGCAGCCCCCTTCAGGGAGAGACCCAGTACTTC.

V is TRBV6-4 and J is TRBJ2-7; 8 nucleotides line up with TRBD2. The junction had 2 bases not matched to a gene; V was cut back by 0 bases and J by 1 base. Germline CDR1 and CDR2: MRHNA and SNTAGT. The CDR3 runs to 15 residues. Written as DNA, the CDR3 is TGTGCCAGCAGTGACTCGACTAGCGAGTCCTACGAGCAGTACTTC. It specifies CASSDSTSESYEQYF.

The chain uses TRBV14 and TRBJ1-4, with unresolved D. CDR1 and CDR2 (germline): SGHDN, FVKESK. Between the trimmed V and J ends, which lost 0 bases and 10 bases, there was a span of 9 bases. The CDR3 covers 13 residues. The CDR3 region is CASSQEVEGKLFF. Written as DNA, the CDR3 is TGTGCCAGCAGCCAAGAGGTGGAGGGAAAACTGTTTTTT. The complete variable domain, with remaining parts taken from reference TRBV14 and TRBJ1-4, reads EAGVTQFPSHSVIEKGQTVTLRCDPISGHDNLYWYRRVMGKEIKFLLHFVKESKQDESGMPNNRFLAERTGGTYSTLKVQPAELEDSGVYFCASSQEVEGKLFFGSGTQLSVL.

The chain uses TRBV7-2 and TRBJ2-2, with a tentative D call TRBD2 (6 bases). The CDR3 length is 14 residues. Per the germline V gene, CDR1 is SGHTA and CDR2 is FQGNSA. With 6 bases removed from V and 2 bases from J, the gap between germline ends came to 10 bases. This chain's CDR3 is CASSRDFNTGELFF. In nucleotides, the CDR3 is TGTGCCAGCAGTCGGGACTTTAACACCGGGGAGCTGTTTTTT.

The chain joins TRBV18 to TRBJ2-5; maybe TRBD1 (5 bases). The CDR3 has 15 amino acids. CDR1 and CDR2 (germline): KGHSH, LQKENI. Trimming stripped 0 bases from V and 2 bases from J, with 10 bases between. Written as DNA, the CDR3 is TGTGCCAGCTCACCACCGGGGCACAGTCAAGAGACCCAGTACTTC. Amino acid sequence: CASSPPGHSQETQYF.

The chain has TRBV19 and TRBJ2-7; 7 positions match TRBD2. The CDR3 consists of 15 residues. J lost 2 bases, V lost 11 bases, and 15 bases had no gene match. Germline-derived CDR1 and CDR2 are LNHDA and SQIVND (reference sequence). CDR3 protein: CAGRHWDYEPYEQYF. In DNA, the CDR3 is TGTGCCGGCCGCCACTGGGACTACGAACCCTACGAGCAGTACTTC.

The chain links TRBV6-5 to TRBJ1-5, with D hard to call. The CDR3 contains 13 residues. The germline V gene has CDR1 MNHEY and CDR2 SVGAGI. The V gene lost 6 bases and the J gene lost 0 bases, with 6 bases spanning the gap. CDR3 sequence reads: CASRASSNQPQHF. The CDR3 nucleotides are TGTGCCAGCAGGGCTAGTAGCAATCAGCCCCAGCATTTT.

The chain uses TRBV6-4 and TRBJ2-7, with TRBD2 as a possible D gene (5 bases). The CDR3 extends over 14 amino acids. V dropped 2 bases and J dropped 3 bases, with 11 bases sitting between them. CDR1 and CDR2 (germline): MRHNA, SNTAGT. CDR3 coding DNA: TGTGCCAGCAGTGACGAGGGATACTACTACGAGCAGTACTTC. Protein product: CASSDEGYYYEQYF.

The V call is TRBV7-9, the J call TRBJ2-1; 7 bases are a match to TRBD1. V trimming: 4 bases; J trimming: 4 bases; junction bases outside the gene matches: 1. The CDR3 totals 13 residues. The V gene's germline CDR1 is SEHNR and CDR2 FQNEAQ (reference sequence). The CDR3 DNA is TGTGCCAGCAGCTGGACAGGTTACAATGAGCAGTTCTTC. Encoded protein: CASSWTGYNEQFF.

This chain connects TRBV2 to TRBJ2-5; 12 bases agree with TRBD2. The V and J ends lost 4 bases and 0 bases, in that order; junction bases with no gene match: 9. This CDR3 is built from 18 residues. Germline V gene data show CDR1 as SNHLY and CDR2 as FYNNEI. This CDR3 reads CASSVDLAGGLYQETQYF. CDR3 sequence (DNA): TGTGCCAGCAGTGTCGATCTAGCGGGGGGGCTTTACCAAGAGACCCAGTACTTC.

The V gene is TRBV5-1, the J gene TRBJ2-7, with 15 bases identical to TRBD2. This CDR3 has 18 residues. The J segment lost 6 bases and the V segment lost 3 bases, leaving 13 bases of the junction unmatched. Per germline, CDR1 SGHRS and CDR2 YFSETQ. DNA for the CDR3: TGCGCCAGCAGCTCGGGACTAGCGGGGGGTGGTGGCAATTCCGAGCAGTACTTC. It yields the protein CASSSGLAGGGGNSEQYF.

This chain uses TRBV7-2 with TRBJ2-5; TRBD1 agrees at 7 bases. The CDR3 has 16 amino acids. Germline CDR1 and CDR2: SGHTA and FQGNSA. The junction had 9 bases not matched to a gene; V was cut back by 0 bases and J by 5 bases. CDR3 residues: CASSLAVQGVVETQYF. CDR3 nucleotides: TGTGCCAGCAGCTTAGCTGTGCAGGGGGTAGTGGAGACCCAGTACTTC.

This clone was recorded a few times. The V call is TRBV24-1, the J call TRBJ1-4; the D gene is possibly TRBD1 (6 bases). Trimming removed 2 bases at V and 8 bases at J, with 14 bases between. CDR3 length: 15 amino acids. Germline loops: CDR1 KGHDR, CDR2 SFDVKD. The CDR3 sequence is CATSDSRDTEEKLFF. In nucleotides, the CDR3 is TGTGCCACCAGTGATTCCCGGGACACGGAGGAAAAACTGTTTTTT.

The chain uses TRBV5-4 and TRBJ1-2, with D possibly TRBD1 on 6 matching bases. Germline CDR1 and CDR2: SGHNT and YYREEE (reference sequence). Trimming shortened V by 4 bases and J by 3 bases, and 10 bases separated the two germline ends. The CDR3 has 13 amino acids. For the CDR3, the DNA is TGTGCCAGCAGCCACAGGGATGACTATGGCTACACCTTC. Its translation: CASSHRDDYGYTF.

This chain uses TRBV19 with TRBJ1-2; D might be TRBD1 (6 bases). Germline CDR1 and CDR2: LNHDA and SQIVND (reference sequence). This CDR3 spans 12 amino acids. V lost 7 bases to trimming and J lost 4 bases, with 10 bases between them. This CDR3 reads CASTKTGYGYTF. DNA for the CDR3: TGTGCCAGTACCAAGACAGGCTATGGCTACACCTTC.